The clone carrying this T cell receptor beta chain was picked up a small number of times. Its antigen remains unidentified. This sample was included in a study of molecular identifiers for immune sequencing clone quantification. Findings and caveats of the study: Over 97% of effector molecules, yet under 1% of naive-cell molecules, were held by clones above 20 RNA copies.

V was shortened by 0 bases and J by 1 base, with 6 bases between the two germline ends. The CDR3 has 14 residues. Germline CDR1 and CDR2: LGHDT and YNNKEL (reference sequence). MiXCR, applied by TCRdb to the PCR reads, yields one record per CDR3 protein. Here the sample spans a few hundred thousand distinct CDR3 sequences, roughly a quarter being singletons. The sequencing sample was made of naive CD8+ T cells from blood, with Jurkat cell RNA spiked in. Subset indicated: FACS-sorted CD8+CD4-CCR7+CD45RA+ naive T cells. The origin of this receptor is a human donor in good health. Some libraries in this study had Jurkat cell RNA spiked in. This rearrangement joins TRBV3-1 to TRBJ1-1; a weak D match, TRBD1 (5 bases). CDR3 protein: CASSQDGGNTEAFF. In nucleotides, the CDR3 is TGTGCCAGCAGCCAAGATGGGGGGAACACTGAAGCTTTCTTT.